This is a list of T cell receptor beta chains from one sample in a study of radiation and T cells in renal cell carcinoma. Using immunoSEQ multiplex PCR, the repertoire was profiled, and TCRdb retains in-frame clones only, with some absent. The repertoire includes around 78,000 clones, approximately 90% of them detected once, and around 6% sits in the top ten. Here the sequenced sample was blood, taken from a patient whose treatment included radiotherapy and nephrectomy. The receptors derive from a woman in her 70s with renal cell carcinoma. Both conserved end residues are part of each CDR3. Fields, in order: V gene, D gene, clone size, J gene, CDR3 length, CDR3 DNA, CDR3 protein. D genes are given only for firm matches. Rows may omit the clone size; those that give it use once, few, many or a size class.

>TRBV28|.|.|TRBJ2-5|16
TGTGCCAGCAGGCTAAGCGTGGCGGGGTTCCGAGAGACCCAGTACTTC
CASRLSVAGFRETQYF
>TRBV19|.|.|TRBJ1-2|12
TGTGCCAGTAGTAATGAGTTCGGGGGCTACACCTTC
CASSNEFGGYTF
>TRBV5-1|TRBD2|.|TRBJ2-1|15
TGCGCCAGCAGCGCTACTAGCGGGGGGTACAATGAGCAGTTCTTC
CASSATSGGYNEQFF
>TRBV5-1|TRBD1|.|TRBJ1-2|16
TGCGCCAGCAGCCTAGACCCCTGGACAGGGCCGTATGGCTACACCTTC
CASSLDPWTGPYGYTF
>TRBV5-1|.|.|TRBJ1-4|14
TGCGCCAGCAGCTTGGACAGGGAGAATGAAAAACTGTTTTTT
CASSLDRENEKLFF
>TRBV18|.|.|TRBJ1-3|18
TGTGCCAGCTCACCAAAGGCTAGCCAAGGGGGATCTGGAAACACCATATATTTT
CASSPKASQGGSGNTIYF
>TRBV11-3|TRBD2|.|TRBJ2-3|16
TGTGCCAGCAGCTTAGGGGCTAGCGGCCCCACAGATACGCAGTATTTT
CASSLGASGPTDTQYF
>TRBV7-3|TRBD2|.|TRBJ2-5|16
TGTGCCAGCAGCTCCGGACTAGCGGGGAGGGGAGAGACCCAGTACTTC
CASSSGLAGRGETQYF
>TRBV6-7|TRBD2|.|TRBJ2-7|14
TGTGCCAGCAGTTGGTCGGGGGGGCCTTACGAGCAGTACTTC
CASSWSGGPYEQYF
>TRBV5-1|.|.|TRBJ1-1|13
TGCGCCAGCAGCTTGGCCGGGAACACTGAAGCTTTCTTT
CASSLAGNTEAFF
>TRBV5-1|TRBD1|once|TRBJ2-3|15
TGCGCCAGCAGGGCGACAGGGGGCAGGACAGATACGCAGTATTTT
CASRATGGRTDTQYF
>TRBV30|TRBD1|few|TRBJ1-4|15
TGTGCCTGGAGTGTACGCCAGGGGGCTAATGAAAAACTGTTTTTT
CAWSVRQGANEKLFF
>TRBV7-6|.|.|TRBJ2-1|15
TGTGCCAGCAGCCCCCCCGCGGTCTCCTACAATGAGCAGTTCTTC
CASSPPAVSYNEQFF
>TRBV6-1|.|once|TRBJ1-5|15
TGTGCCAGCAGTGAAGGGGGAGGAACGTATCAGCCCCAGCATTTT
CASSEGGGTYQPQHF
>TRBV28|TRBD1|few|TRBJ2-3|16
TGTGCCAGCAGAGAGACCGGGACAGGGTTATCAGATACGCAGTATTTT
CASRETGTGLSDTQYF
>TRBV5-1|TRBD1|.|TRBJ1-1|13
TGCGCCAGCAGCTGGGGACAGGGTACTGAAGCTTTCTTT
CASSWGQGTEAFF
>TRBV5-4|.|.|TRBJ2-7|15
TGTGCCAGCAGCTTGAAGGCGACCGGTCCTAACGAGCAGTACTTC
CASSLKATGPNEQYF
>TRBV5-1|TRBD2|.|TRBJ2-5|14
TGCGCCAGCAGGGCTAGCGGGGGTGGAGAGACCCAGTACTTC
CASRASGGGETQYF
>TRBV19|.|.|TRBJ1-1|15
TGTGCCAGTAGTCACAACCTACAGATGAACACTGAAGCTTTCTTT
CASSHNLQMNTEAFF
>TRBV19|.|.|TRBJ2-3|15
TGTGCCAGTAGTATAGGAGGGTCCCCCGGAGATACGCAGTATTTT
CASSIGGSPGDTQYF
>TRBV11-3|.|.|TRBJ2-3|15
TGTGCCAGCAGCCCTCGACAGGGAGGCGCAGATACGCAGTATTTT
CASSPRQGGADTQYF
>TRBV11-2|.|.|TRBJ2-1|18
TGTGCCAGCAGCTTAAAAGGCCCCGGGAATACAGAGTACAATGAGCAGTTCTTC
CASSLKGPGNTEYNEQFF
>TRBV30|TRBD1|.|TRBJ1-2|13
TGTGCCTGGACCCGGGCAGGGGGGGATGGCTACACCTTC
CAWTRAGGDGYTF
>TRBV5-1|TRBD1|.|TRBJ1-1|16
TGCGCCAGCAGCCTCCAGGGGGGCCAACGGAACACTGAAGCTTTCTTT
CASSLQGGQRNTEAFF
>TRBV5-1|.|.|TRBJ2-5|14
TGCGCCAGCAGCTTGGTCCCGAAACGGGAGACCCAGTACTTC
CASSLVPKRETQYF
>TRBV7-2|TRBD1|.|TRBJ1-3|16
TGTGCCAGCAGCCCTTCTATTGGGACAGCGGGAAACACCATATATTTT
CASSPSIGTAGNTIYF
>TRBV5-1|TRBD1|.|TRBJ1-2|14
TGCGCCAGCAGCTTGAGGACAGGCAACTATGGCTACACCTTC
CASSLRTGNYGYTF
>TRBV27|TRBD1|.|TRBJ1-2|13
TGTGCCAGCAGCACAGGGGGCAACTATGGCTACACCTTC
CASSTGGNYGYTF
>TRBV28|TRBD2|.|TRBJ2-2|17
TGTGCCAGCAGTTCCGCTAAAGCGGGGGGGCGCACCGGGGAGCTGTTTTTT
CASSSAKAGGRTGELFF
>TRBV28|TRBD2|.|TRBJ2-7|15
TGTGCCAGCAGTTTAACTAGCGGGGGTTCCTACGAGCAGTACTTC
CASSLTSGGSYEQYF
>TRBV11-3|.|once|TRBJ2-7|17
TGTGCCAGCAGCTTAGATGGGGGAGGGGGGCCTACCTACGAGCAGTACTTC
CASSLDGGGGPTYEQYF
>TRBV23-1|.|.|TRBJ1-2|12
TGCGCCAGCAGTCAAGGATTGGGGGGCTACACCTTC
CASSQGLGGYTF
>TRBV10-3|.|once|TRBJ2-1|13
TGTGCCATCAGGGGGGGCCCAGCAAATGAGCAGTTCTTC
CAIRGGPANEQFF
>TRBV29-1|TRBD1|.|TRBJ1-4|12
TGCAGCGGGGCCAGGGGGAATGAAAAACTGTTTTTT
CSGARGNEKLFF
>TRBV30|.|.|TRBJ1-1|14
TGTGCCTGGAGTCTACAGGGTGGGAACACTGAAGCTTTCTTT
CAWSLQGGNTEAFF
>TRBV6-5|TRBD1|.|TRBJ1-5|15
TGTGCCAGCAGGAGACAGGGATCCGGGAATCAGCCCCAGCATTTT
CASRRQGSGNQPQHF
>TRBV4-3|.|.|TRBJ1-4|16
TGCGCCAGCAGCCAAATGACAGGTTCGCTTAATGAAAAACTGTTTTTT
CASSQMTGSLNEKLFF
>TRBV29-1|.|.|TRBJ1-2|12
TGCAGCGGTTGGGCGGAACCCTATGGCTACACCTTC
CSGWAEPYGYTF
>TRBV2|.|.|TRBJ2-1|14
TGTGCCAGCAGTGAAGACAGCTCCTACAATGAGCAGTTCTTC
CASSEDSSYNEQFF
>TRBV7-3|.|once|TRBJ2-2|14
TGTGCCAGCAGCCCGATCCAGGGGTTCGGGGAGCTGTTTTTT
CASSPIQGFGELFF
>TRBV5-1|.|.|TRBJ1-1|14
TGCGCCAGCAGGAAAGAGGGTTTGAACACTGAAGCTTTCTTT
CASRKEGLNTEAFF
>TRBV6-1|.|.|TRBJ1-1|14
TGTGCCAGCAGTGAAGCGCCTTCGGGGGTTCAAGCTTTCTTT
CASSEAPSGVQAFF
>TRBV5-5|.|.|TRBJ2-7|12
TGTGCCAGCAGCTTGGGTCAGGGGGAGCAGTACTTC
CASSLGQGEQYF
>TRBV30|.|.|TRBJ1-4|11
TGTGCCTGGAGTATCCGAGAAAAACTGTTTTTT
CAWSIREKLFF